Listed here is a single TCR beta chain. Its antigen is unidentified. These data originate in a study of OX40 agonist ivuxolimab in advanced cancers. Study details: Dose-escalation patients suffered from hepatocellular carcinoma, melanoma, renal cell or head and neck cancer.

The protocol was immunoSEQ multiplex PCR, while the TCRdb copy is restricted to in-frame clones and leaves out a portion. The sample yields about 60,000 clones, 91% seen once. The CDR3 consists of 14 residues. After removal of 3 bases from V and 2 bases from J, the junction contained 3 bases not matched to a gene. Germline loops: CDR1 SQVTM, CDR2 ANQGSEA. Study conclusions and caveats: Near-lowest levels of clonal expansion characterized partial responders at 0.1-3.0 mg/kg. At doses 0.1 to 3.0 mg/kg, CD4+ and CD8+ clones expanded.

This rearrangement joins TRBV29-1 to TRBJ2-1, with 8 bases that match TRBD2. The clonotype was recovered from an adult with an advanced solid tumor such as melanoma, head and neck, liver or kidney cancer. Specimen: CD4+ or CD8+ T cells sorted from blood, collected in a trial of the OX40 agonist ivuxolimab. CDR3 residues: CSVDTSGTYNEQFF. In DNA form, the CDR3 reads TGCAGCGTTGATACTAGCGGAACCTACAATGAGCAGTTCTTC.